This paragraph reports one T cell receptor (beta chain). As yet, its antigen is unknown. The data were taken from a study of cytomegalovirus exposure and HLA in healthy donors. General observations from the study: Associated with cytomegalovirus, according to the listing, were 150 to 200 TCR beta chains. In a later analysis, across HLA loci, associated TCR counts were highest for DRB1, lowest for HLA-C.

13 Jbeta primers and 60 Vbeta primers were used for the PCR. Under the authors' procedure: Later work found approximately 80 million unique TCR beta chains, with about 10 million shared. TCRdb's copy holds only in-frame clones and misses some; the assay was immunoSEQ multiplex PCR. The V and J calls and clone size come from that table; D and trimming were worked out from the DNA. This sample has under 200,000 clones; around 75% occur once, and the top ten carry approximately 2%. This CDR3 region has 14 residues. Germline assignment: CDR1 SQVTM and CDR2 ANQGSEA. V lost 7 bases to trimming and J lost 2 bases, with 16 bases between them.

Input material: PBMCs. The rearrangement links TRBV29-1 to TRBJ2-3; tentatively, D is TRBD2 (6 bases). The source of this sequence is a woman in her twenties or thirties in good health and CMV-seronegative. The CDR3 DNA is TGCAGCGCAGTTCCGGGACTCCACACAGATACGCAGTATTTT. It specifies CSAVPGLHTDTQYF.